A selection of T cell receptor beta chains follows, all from one sample in a study of cytomegalovirus exposure and HLA in healthy donors. This table comes from immunoSEQ multiplex PCR, and its TCRdb copy is limited to in-frame clones, with some not included. The data show over 130,000 clones, over 75% seen once. Sequenced: PBMCs. These receptors came from a man aged 45-65 years in good health and CMV-seronegative. The CDR3 runs from the conserved cysteine through the conserved F or W. D genes are given only for firm matches. The size entry is marked missing in some rows and otherwise reads once, few, many or a size class.

cdr3_length	clone_size	d_call	v_call	j_call	cdr3_aa	cdr3_nt
14	NA	TRBD1	TRBV11-3	TRBJ2-2	CASKDRGLTGELFF	TGTGCCAGCAAAGATAGGGGGCTAACCGGGGAGCTGTTTTTT
15	once	NA	TRBV4-1	TRBJ2-3	CASSQDWPFTDTQYF	TGCGCCAGCAGCCAAGATTGGCCGTTTACAGATACGCAGTATTTT
15	few	NA	TRBV9	TRBJ2-3	CASSVRGITGDTQYF	TGTGCCAGCAGCGTGCGGGGCATTACGGGGGATACGCAGTATTTT
15	NA	TRBD2	TRBV11-2	TRBJ2-5	CASSLGRAGIETQYF	TGTGCCAGCAGCCTTGGGAGGGCCGGGATAGAGACCCAGTACTTC
16	NA	NA	TRBV11-2	TRBJ2-7	CASSLEGSGKPYEQYF	TGTGCCAGCAGCTTAGAGGGTAGCGGAAAGCCCTACGAGCAGTACTTC
14	NA	NA	TRBV5-1	TRBJ1-1	CASSLVGGSTEAFF	TGCGCCAGCAGCTTGGTGGGGGGATCTACTGAAGCTTTCTTT
16	NA	NA	TRBV7-9	TRBJ2-1	CASSLGGGLDYNEQFF	TGTGCCAGCAGCTTAGGGGGGGGGCTGGATTACAATGAGCAGTTCTTC
14	NA	TRBD1	TRBV5-4	TRBJ1-4	CASSSDRGDEKLFF	TGTGCCAGCAGTTCGGACAGGGGTGATGAAAAACTGTTTTTT
15	few	NA	TRBV5-1	TRBJ1-4	CASSLGVPGNEKLFF	TGCGCCAGCAGCTTGGGAGTCCCGGGGAATGAAAAACTGTTTTTT
16	NA	TRBD1	TRBV2	TRBJ1-5	CASTNDRAQRNQPQHF	TGTGCCAGCACCAACGACAGGGCCCAACGCAATCAGCCCCAGCATTTT
15	NA	NA	TRBV15	TRBJ1-3	CATSRGGVRGNTIYF	TGTGCCACCAGCAGAGGTGGAGTTAGAGGAAACACCATATATTTT
17	NA	TRBD1	TRBV12-5	TRBJ2-7	CASGLVAGGAESYEQYF	TGTGCTAGTGGTTTGGTCGCAGGGGGTGCGGAGTCCTACGAGCAGTACTTC
12	NA	NA	TRBV28	TRBJ1-2	CASSSPHGGYTF	TGTGCCAGCAGCTCCCCCCACGGTGGCTACACCTTC
14	few	NA	TRBV6-6	TRBJ2-7	CASSLGTPAYEQYF	TGTGCCAGCAGTCTCGGGACTCCTGCCTACGAGCAGTACTTC
15	once	TRBD1	TRBV5-6	TRBJ2-5	CTSSLGDRSQETQYF	TGTACCAGCAGCTTGGGGGACAGGTCCCAAGAGACCCAGTACTTC
15	NA	TRBD1	TRBV30	TRBJ1-4	CAWSAQGSANEKLFF	TGTGCCTGGAGCGCACAGGGGTCGGCTAATGAAAAACTGTTTTTT
15	once	NA	TRBV7-2	TRBJ2-1	CASSLEAGRYNEQFF	TGTGCCAGCAGCTTAGAGGCAGGGAGGTACAATGAGCAGTTCTTC
14	once	NA	TRBV5-1	TRBJ2-2	CASRPLADTGELFF	TGCGCCAGCAGGCCTTTGGCGGACACCGGGGAGCTGTTTTTT
14	NA	NA	TRBV27	TRBJ1-5	CASSGRDSNQPQHF	TGTGCCAGCAGTGGGAGGGACAGCAATCAGCCCCAGCATTTT
13	NA	TRBD2	TRBV7-3	TRBJ2-1	CASSSVAGDEQFF	TGTGCCAGCAGCTCCGTAGCGGGAGACGAGCAGTTCTTC
15	once	NA	TRBV5-4	TRBJ1-2	CASSLLGGTNYGYTF	TGTGCCAGCAGCTTGCTTGGGGGGACCAACTATGGCTACACCTTC
13	NA	TRBD2	TRBV10-1	TRBJ2-7	CASSPSGSYEQYF	TGCGCCAGCAGCCCTAGCGGCTCCTACGAGCAGTACTTC
15	NA	NA	TRBV5-1	TRBJ2-1	CASSMDSSSYNEQFF	TGCGCCAGCAGCATGGACAGCAGCTCCTACAATGAGCAGTTCTTC
17	NA	NA	TRBV5-4	TRBJ1-2	CASSFGRGVQGAYGYTF	TGTGCCAGCAGCTTTGGACGGGGGGTACAAGGGGCCTATGGCTACACCTTC
16	NA	TRBD2	TRBV6-1	TRBJ2-2	CASSALAGGPAGELFF	TGTGCCAGCAGTGCCTTAGCGGGGGGGCCAGCCGGGGAGCTGTTTTTT
15	NA	TRBD2	TRBV11-2	TRBJ2-1	CASSLDGGDYNEQFF	TGTGCCAGCAGCTTAGACGGGGGGGACTACAATGAGCAGTTCTTC
13	NA	NA	TRBV6-5	TRBJ1-4	CASSERQGEKLFF	TGTGCCAGCAGTGAAAGGCAGGGGGAAAAACTGTTTTTT
14	NA	NA	TRBV7-3	TRBJ2-3	CASSSDRRPDTQYF	TGTGCCAGCAGTTCTGACAGGCGTCCAGATACGCAGTATTTT
15	NA	NA	TRBV11-2	TRBJ1-6	CASSLAGVDNSPLHF	TGTGCCAGCAGCTTAGCAGGGGTGGATAATTCACCCCTCCACTTT
16	NA	TRBD1	TRBV28	TRBJ1-6	CASSLSGGTYNSPLHF	TGTGCCAGCAGTTTATCAGGGGGGACCTATAATTCACCCCTCCACTTT
12	once	NA	TRBV5-4	TRBJ1-2	CASSLLGDSYTF	TGTGCCAGCAGCTTGTTGGGAGACAGCTACACCTTC
15	NA	TRBD1	TRBV25-1	TRBJ1-2	CASTAEDRANYGYTF	TGTGCCAGCACCGCAGAGGACAGGGCGAACTATGGCTACACCTTC
14	NA	TRBD1	TRBV27	TRBJ1-2	CASSFRQGAGGYTF	TGTGCCAGCAGTTTTAGACAGGGGGCGGGAGGCTACACCTTC
14	NA	NA	TRBV30	TRBJ2-1	CAWSVSHADNEQFF	TGTGCCTGGAGTGTGAGTCATGCGGACAATGAGCAGTTCTTC
15	NA	TRBD2	TRBV5-1	TRBJ2-5	CASSFGTGGRETQYF	TGCGCCAGCAGCTTTGGTACGGGAGGGAGAGAGACCCAGTACTTC
15	NA	NA	TRBV7-8	TRBJ2-7	CASSLELRITYEQYF	TGTGCCAGCAGCTTAGAGTTGCGGATTACCTACGAGCAGTACTTC
16	NA	TRBD1	TRBV6-1	TRBJ2-6	CASSVQGGAGANVLTF	TGTGCCAGCAGTGTACAGGGGGGTGCCGGGGCCAACGTCCTGACTTTC
13	once	TRBD1	TRBV5-1	TRBJ2-7	CASNPGQGYEQYF	TGCGCCAGTAATCCGGGACAGGGCTACGAGCAGTACTTC
13	NA	NA	TRBV5-4	TRBJ1-1	CASSLVVNTEAFF	TGTGCCAGCAGCTTGGTCGTGAACACTGAAGCTTTCTTT
16	few	TRBD2	TRBV11-2	TRBJ2-1	CASSLMALAKYNEQFF	TGTGCCAGCAGCCTCATGGCACTAGCGAAATACAATGAGCAGTTCTTC
15	NA	TRBD1	TRBV28	TRBJ1-1	CASSFRGLGGTEAFF	TGTGCCAGCAGTTTCAGGGGGCTAGGGGGGACTGAAGCTTTCTTT